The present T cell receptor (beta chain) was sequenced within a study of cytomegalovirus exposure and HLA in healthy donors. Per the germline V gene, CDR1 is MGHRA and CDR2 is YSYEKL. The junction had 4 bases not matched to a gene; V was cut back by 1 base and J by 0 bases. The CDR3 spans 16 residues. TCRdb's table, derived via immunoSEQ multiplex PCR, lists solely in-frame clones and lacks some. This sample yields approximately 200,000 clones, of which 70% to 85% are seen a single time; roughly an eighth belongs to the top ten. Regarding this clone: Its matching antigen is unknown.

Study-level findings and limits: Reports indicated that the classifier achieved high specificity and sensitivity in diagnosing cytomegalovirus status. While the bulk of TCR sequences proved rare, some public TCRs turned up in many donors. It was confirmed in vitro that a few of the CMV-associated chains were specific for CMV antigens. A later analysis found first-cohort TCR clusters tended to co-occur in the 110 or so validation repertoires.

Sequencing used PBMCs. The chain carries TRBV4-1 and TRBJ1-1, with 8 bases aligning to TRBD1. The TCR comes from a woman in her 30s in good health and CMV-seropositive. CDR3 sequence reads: CASSQGGQVMNTEAFF. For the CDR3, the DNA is TGCGCCAGCAGCCAAGGGGGACAGGTTATGAACACTGAAGCTTTCTTT.